This entry features one TCR beta chain sequence. Method: immunoSEQ multiplex PCR; TCRdb's copy keeps in-frame clones and lacks some. The repertoire has some 77,000 clones, over 85% of them found once; the top ten carry around 2.2%. V shed 6 bases and J 5 bases; nucleotides not matched to a gene: 9. From germline, CDR1 is SEHNR and CDR2 FQNEAQ (reference sequence). The CDR3 is 15 amino acids. The record originates from a study of T cell changes during pregnancy in multiple sclerosis. The material sequenced was peripheral blood, taken in the second trimester of pregnancy. This clonotype was sampled from a female donor in good health, enrolled as a control in a pregnancy study. The chain combines TRBV7-9 with TRBJ2-1, with 8 bases that match TRBD2. CDR3 sequence reads: CASSYAGGINNEQFF. The CDR3 coding sequence is TGTGCCAGCAGTTACGCGGGGGGCATTAACAATGAGCAGTTCTTC.